Following are 27 T cell receptor beta chains from one sample sequenced in a study of low-dose radiotherapy and immunotherapy resistance in tumors. First-strand cDNA used TRAV- and TRBV-specific primers, covering alpha and beta chains. TCR amplification ran 20 PCR cycles using constant-region and V-primer adapter primers. TCRdb processed the reads anew with MiXCR; each CDR3 protein has one entry. Here the sample spans around 69,000 distinct CDR3 sequences, about a third being singletons. Time point noted: before trial treatment. This specimen consisted of PBMCs, obtained before treatment. The receptors derive from a female donor with ovarian cancer.

This chain links TRBV7-3 with TRBJ2-1; D gene ambiguous. This CDR3 is built from 12 residues. V lost 3 bases to trimming and J lost 9 bases, with 9 bases between them. The germline gives CDR1 SGHTA, CDR2 FQGTGA. The DNA of the CDR3 is TGTGCCAGCAGCTTTGGTGAGGCTGAGCAGTTCTTC. Amino acids: CASSFGEAEQFF.

This clonotype has a count of ten or more. This chain joins TRBV5-8 and TRBJ2-3; 14 bases line up with TRBD2. The CDR3 loop spans 15 amino acids. V shed 3 bases, J shed 7 bases, and the junction held 4 bases outside the gene matches. Germline-derived CDR1 and CDR2 are SGHTS and YDEGEE. The CDR3 reads CASSSRLAGGHTQYF. In DNA form, the CDR3 reads TGTGCCAGCAGCTCGCGACTAGCGGGAGGGCATACGCAGTATTTT.

The rearrangement links TRBV7-4 to TRBJ2-1, with D maybe TRBD2 (6 bases). Germline V lookup: CDR1 SGHVT, CDR2 SQSDAQ. The CDR3 has 15 amino acids. The germline V and J ends were trimmed by 1 base and 0 bases, with 7 bases remaining between them. CDR3 residues: CASSLGGTSYNEQFF. DNA for the CDR3: TGTGCCAGCAGCTTAGGCGGGACCTCCTACAATGAGCAGTTCTTC.

In its sample, this clonotype was seen many times. One end of the junction is discordant with germline, which a read error may explain. This chain joins TRBV7-8 and TRBJ2-7; D unresolved. This CDR3 comprises 15 residues. The germline V gene encodes CDR1 SGHVS and CDR2 FQNEAQ. Here the CDR3 reads CASSQVTSPSYGQYF. CDR3 DNA sequence: TGTGCCAGCAGTCAAGTGACAAGTCCCTCCTACGGGCAGTACTTC.

This clonotype came up many times. The rearrangement uses TRBV20-1 and TRBJ2-1; 12 bases map to TRBD2. Germline-derived CDR1 and CDR2 are DFQATT and SNEGSKA (reference sequence). The CDR3 is 16 residues long. The trim removed 4 bases at V and 8 bases at J, leaving 12 bases unmatched. CDR3 sequence: CSATQRLAGVVDEQFF. In DNA, the CDR3 is TGCAGTGCTACACAACGACTAGCGGGAGTGGTGGATGAGCAGTTCTTC.

The rearrangement joins TRBV5-1 to TRBJ2-7, with D unclear. V shed 3 bases and J shed 7 bases, with 17 bases lying between them. The CDR3 runs to 14 residues. The germline gives CDR1 SGHRS, CDR2 YFSETQ. The CDR3 region has the DNA TGCGCCAGCAGCTCGACAAGGCGCGAAAGGGAGCAGTACTTC. Protein product: CASSSTRREREQYF. The full variable domain, in which reference TRBV5-1 and TRBJ2-7 provide the parts outside the CDR3, is KAGVTQTPRYLIKTRGQQVTLSCSPISGHRSVSWYQQTPGQGLQFLFEYFSETQRNKGNFPGRFSGRQFSNSRSEMNVSTLELGDSALYLCASSSTRREREQYFGPGTRLTVT.

Ten or more counts support this clonotype. CDR3 amino acids: CSVGRGIGNSPLHF. Written as DNA, the CDR3 is TGCAGTGTTGGAAGGGGAATTGGCAATTCACCCCTCCACTTT. The chain joins TRBV20-1 to TRBJ1-6; a weak D match, TRBD1 (5 bases). Germline V gene data show CDR1 as DFQATT and CDR2 as SNEGSKA (reference sequence). V shed 7 bases and J shed 7 bases, with 17 bases lying between them. This CDR3 has 14 amino acids.

The rearrangement uses TRBV7-6 and TRBJ1-2, with D unresolved. The CDR3 contains 13 residues. Trimming took 1 base from V and 8 from J, leaving 11 bases between them. Germline-derived CDR1 and CDR2 are SGHVS and FNYEAQ. CDR3 nucleotides: TGTGCCAGCAGCTTAGACCCCACTGGAGGCTACACCTTC. It specifies CASSLDPTGGYTF.

Ten or more counts support this clonotype. This chain joins TRBV7-9 and TRBJ2-6; D not certain. This CDR3 region has 16 residues. Germline values: CDR1 SEHNR, CDR2 FQNEAQ (reference sequence). Trimming pared 4 bases from V and 1 base from J, leaving 11 bases between. CDR3 loop: CASSSSVGSGANVLTF. CDR3 nucleotide sequence: TGTGCCAGCAGCTCGTCGGTCGGGTCTGGGGCCAACGTCCTGACTTTC.

This clonotype was seen ten or more times. This chain links TRBV7-2 with TRBJ1-6, with D perhaps matching TRBD1 (6 bases). There are 18 residues in the CDR3. Germline assignment: CDR1 SGHTA and CDR2 FQGNSA. V was trimmed by 3 bases and J by 5 bases, leaving 20 bases between them. The CDR3 DNA reads as TGTGCCAGCAGCTTTTTTCCACTGGCAGGGGCGAATAATTCACCCCTCCACTTT. It specifies CASSFFPLAGANNSPLHF. The full variable domain, rest sourced from reference TRBV7-2 and TRBJ1-6, is GAGVSQSPSNKVTEKGKDVELRCDPISGHTALYWYRQSLGQGLEFLIYFQGNSAPDKSGLPSDRFSAERTGGSVSTLTIQRTQQEDSAVYLCASSFFPLAGANNSPLHFGNGTRLTVT.

The sample holds many counts of this clonotype. The V call is TRBV12-3 or TRBV12-4, the J call TRBJ1-4, with a weak D call TRBD1 (5 bases). The ends were cut back, 10 bases at V and 8 bases at J, with 20 bases in the middle. The CDR3 has 14 amino acids. The CDR3 spells CATSPGGITEKLFF. As DNA, the CDR3 is TGTGCCACCTCTCCGGGGGGTATAACGGAAAAACTGTTTTTT.

The chain is built from TRBV28 and TRBJ2-6; D is possibly TRBD2 (7 bases). Trimming removed 7 bases from V and 4 bases from J, with 17 bases in between. Germline V gene data show CDR1 as MDHEN and CDR2 as SYDVKM. The CDR3 runs 16 residues. The CDR3 region has the DNA TGTGCCAGCACGGATGCGGGGGCAGGCGGGGCCAACGTCCTGACTTTC. It encodes CASTDAGAGGANVLTF.

This clonotype showed up many times. The V and J genes are TRBV7-9 and TRBJ2-3, with D perhaps TRBD2 (6 bases). V dropped 6 bases and J dropped 2 bases, with 15 bases sitting between them. The CDR3 has 15 amino acids. In germline, CDR1 is SEHNR, CDR2 FQNEAQ (reference sequence). In DNA form, the CDR3 reads TGTGCCAGCAGTCCAAGGGGACTCCTCACAGATACGCAGTATTTT. Translated, it gives CASSPRGLLTDTQYF.

This clonotype was seen many times. The chain combines TRBV28 with TRBJ2-3, with D perhaps matching TRBD1 (6 bases). The V gene's germline CDR1 is MDHEN and CDR2 SYDVKM. The V gene lost 7 bases and the J gene lost 11 bases, with 22 bases spanning the gap. The CDR3 consists of 14 residues. The DNA for the CDR3 is TGTGCCAGCATGAAAGGGGACATTCGGGGTGAGCAGTATTTT. This translates into CASMKGDIRGEQYF. Full variable domain (remainder filled in from reference TRBV28 and TRBJ2-3): DVKVTQSSRYLVKRTGEKVFLECVQDMDHENMFWYRQDPGLGLRLIYFSYDVKMKEKGDIPEGYSVSREKKERFSLILESASTNQTSMYLCASMKGDIRGEQYFGPGTRLTVL.

This clonotype was picked up many times. This rearrangement joins TRBV20-1 to TRBJ2-3; tentatively, D is TRBD2 (6 bases). With 3 bases removed from V and 4 bases from J, the gap between germline ends came to 11 bases. CDR1 is DFQATT, CDR2 SNEGSKA, per germline (reference sequence). CDR3 length equals 13 residues. CDR3 nucleotides: TGCAGTGCTAGCCGCGGGGTCCCAGATACGCAGTATTTT. This gives the protein CSASRGVPDTQYF.

This clonotype has a count of ten or more. The gene calls are TRBV5-5 and TRBJ2-1; 7 bases are shared with TRBD2. The V segment lost 4 bases and the J segment 5 bases; nucleotides outside the gene matches: 9. This CDR3 spans 15 amino acids. Germline CDR1 SGHKS, CDR2 YYEKEE (reference sequence). The CDR3 sequence: CASSRGGGTNNEQFF. The DNA for the CDR3 is TGTGCCAGCAGCCGTGGGGGGGGAACTAACAATGAGCAGTTCTTC.

This clonotype has only one observation. This chain links TRBV28 with TRBJ1-2, with a weak D call TRBD1 (5 bases). The CDR3 spans 13 residues. The V gene lost 7 bases and the J gene lost 10 bases, with 19 bases spanning the gap. CDR1 is MDHEN, CDR2 SYDVKM, per germline. The CDR3 loop is CASTTQGAATYTF. CDR3 DNA: TGTGCCAGCACCACTCAGGGCGCCGCCACCTACACCTTC.

This clonotype occurred many times. CDR3 coding DNA: TGCGCCAGCAGCTGGACAGCCTCCTACGAGCAGTACTTC. Amino acid sequence: CASSWTASYEQYF. V and J are TRBV5-1 and TRBJ2-7; D possibly corresponds to TRBD1 (6 bases). V lost 3 bases and J lost 0, with 7 bases in between. The germline CDR1 and CDR2 sequences are SGHRS and YFSETQ. The CDR3 length is 13 residues.

This clonotype was observed at least ten times. The chain links TRBV18 to TRBJ1-1; D is unresolved. V dropped 4 bases and J dropped 4 bases, with 10 bases sitting between them. There are 13 residues in the CDR3. Germline V gives CDR1 KGHSH, CDR2 LQKENI. Here the CDR3 DNA reads TGTGCCAGCTCACTAGACGAGGCCACTGAAGCTTTCTTT. Its translation is CASSLDEATEAFF.

This clonotype appeared many times. The rearrangement links TRBV7-3 to TRBJ2-2; the D gene could be TRBD1 or TRBD2 (6 bases each). Germline V gives CDR1 SGHTA, CDR2 FQGTGA. Trimming shortened V by 2 bases and J by 1 base, and 11 bases separated the two germline ends. The length of the CDR3 is 16 residues. CDR3 sequence (DNA): TGTGCCAGCAGCTTACCCGGGGGCGGGAACACCGGGGAGCTGTTTTTT. This sequence encodes CASSLPGGGNTGELFF.

This clonotype occurred many times. V usage is TRBV25-1 and J usage is TRBJ2-7, with a weak D call TRBD1 (6 bases). The CDR3 runs to 15 residues. Trimming took 2 bases from V and 0 from J, leaving 11 bases between them. In germline, CDR1 is MGHDK, CDR2 SYGVNS. The CDR3 DNA is TGTGCCAGCAGTGAAGTGACAGGAGTCTCCTACGAGCAGTACTTC. Translated, it gives CASSEVTGVSYEQYF.

This clonotype was seen many times. The rearrangement links TRBV6-2 or TRBV6-3 to TRBJ1-2; D is unresolved. The germline V gene encodes CDR1 MNHEY and CDR2 SVGEGT. V was cut by 5 bases and J by 1 base, with 8 bases left in between. The CDR3 covers 13 residues. The CDR3 is CASSPGSNYGYTF. The CDR3 DNA is TGTGCCAGCAGTCCCGGCAGTAACTATGGCTACACCTTC.

The sample holds many counts of this clonotype. The chain employs TRBV19 and TRBJ1-2; a weak D match, TRBD1 (5 bases). CDR1 LNHDA and CDR2 SQIVND come from the germline V gene (reference sequence). Trimming stripped 4 bases from V and 7 bases from J, with 19 bases between. The CDR3 loop spans 15 amino acids. In nucleotides, the CDR3 is TGTGCCAGTAGTAGACGAGGGCCAGGGCACCCTGGCTACACCTTC. Protein sequence: CASSRRGPGHPGYTF.

This clonotype was detected a few times. The chain has TRBV27 and TRBJ1-5; D is undetermined. Trimming removed 7 bases at V and 2 bases at J, with 15 bases between. This CDR3 is 15 amino acids long. The germline CDR1 and CDR2 sequences are MNHEY and SMNVEV (reference sequence). The CDR3 loop is CASNPNGIGNQPQHF. Written as DNA, the CDR3 is TGTGCCAGCAACCCTAACGGGATTGGCAATCAGCCCCAGCATTTT.

This clonotype was detected many times. V is TRBV15 and J is TRBJ2-1; maybe TRBD2 (5 bases). The CDR3 sequence is 15 residues long. Germline lookup yields CDR1 LNHNV and CDR2 YYDKDF (reference sequence). Trimming shortened V by 5 bases and J by 0 bases, and 11 bases separated the two germline ends. The CDR3 sequence: CATSGLGSSYNEQFF. The DNA of the CDR3 is TGTGCCACCAGCGGGTTAGGGAGCTCCTACAATGAGCAGTTCTTC.

Of note for this clonotype: A far bigger clonotype differs at one base, so this is likely a read error. The CDR3 nucleotides are TGTGCCAGCGCGGAAGGACAGGGGAGAGAGACCCAGTTCTTC. It specifies CASAEGQGRETQFF. V is TRBV18 and J is TRBJ2-1; 9 positions agree with TRBD1. The trim removed 8 bases at V and 13 bases at J, leaving 15 bases unmatched. The CDR3 loop spans 14 amino acids. Per germline, CDR1 KGHSH and CDR2 LQKENI.

A word on this clonotype: With only one base between it and a far larger clone, this is likely a read error. V is TRBV28 and J is TRBJ2-7; TRBD1 matches 8 bases. The CDR3 sequence is 16 residues long. Germline CDR1 and CDR2: MDHEN and SYDVKM. V shed 5 bases and J 7 bases; nucleotides not matched to a gene: 16. In DNA form, the CDR3 reads TGTGCCAGCAGTCGTCGGACAGGGCACGTTTACAATGAGCAGTACTTC. Residues: CASSRRTGHVYNEQYF. Using reference TRBV28 and TRBJ2-7 for the parts outside the CDR3, the full variable domain is DVKVTQSSRYLVKRTGEKVFLECVQDMDHENMFWYRQDPGLGLRLIYFSYDVKMKEKGDIPEGYSVSREKKERFSLILESASTNQTSMYLCASSRRTGHVYNEQYFGPGTRLTVT.